This entry concerns a single T cell receptor (beta chain). The antigen this receptor binds is unknown. The junction departs from germline at one end; a sequencing error may be responsible. This specimen belongs to a study of shared clonotypes between healthy human individuals (dated by TCRdb to 2020 to 2022). Regarding the research as a whole: The cohort included three men and a couple of women between 18 and 49 years of age. The study deeply sequenced blood TCR repertoires of five healthy adults to estimate repertoire size and the extent of clonotype sharing between individuals. To increase sequencing depth and limit assay-specific biases, different laboratories used diverse techniques to prepare libraries and sequence TCR repertoires. Leukapheresis yielded between about 0.8 and 9.5 billion PBMCs per donor. What the research found in general, with its limitations: Only blood was sampled, and tissue TCR repertoires likely differ from those in blood. Pairwise subsampling indicated that sequencing depth was expected to affect the degree of clonotype sharing among donors. Because the study included a small number of donors, the genetic and exposure-history diversity represented was limited.

TCR CDR3 regions were amplified from genomic DNA by multiplex PCR using the deep immunoSEQ assay. Extracted genomic DNA from each cell subset was distributed evenly across all wells of several immunoSEQ 96-well plates, and each plate was treated as a replicate. For unsorted PBMC, each replicate PCR was loaded with 300 to 350 ng genomic DNA, equivalent to roughly 31,000 T cell genomes. Genomic DNA from unsorted PBMC was sequenced over ten immunoSEQ deep assay plates. The purified libraries were quantified using a Qubit 3.0 fluorometer, sized with a Bioanalyzer 2100, and then quantified again using the KAPA Library Quantification kit. Every immunoSEQ 96-well plate was sequenced on a dedicated single-read 150-cycle Illumina NextSeq 550 flow cell. On the authors' methods: The immunoSEQ output contained only junctional sequences without quality scores, so filtering could not match that applied to full-length reads. Sequences were annotated with PyIR, a Python wrapper for IgBLAST v1.9, using IMGT germline references to assign V/J genes and CDR3. Any read was removed if the V/J assignment was weak (E-value above 1e-6), the CDR3 was missing, or the read contained stop codons, out-of-frame junctions, or ambiguous translated residues. V3J clonotypes were defined as sequences sharing an identical inferred V gene, J gene, and CDR3 amino acid sequence. Percentage overlap between repertoires was computed as shared unique clonotypes divided by the size of the smaller repertoire. Richness of each repertoire was evaluated using RTK rarefaction, the Chao1 estimator, and Recon v2.1 estimates of unobserved clonotypes. TCRdb's version of the immuneACCESS table is confined to in-frame rearrangements and falls short of the full clone set. An unresolved V gene accounts for under half of the shortfall where checked; the remainder is of unknown origin. The DNA was the basis for D and trimming; V, J and clone size are from that table. Present in this sample are about 460,000 clones, around 77% of which were seen just once. About 12% of the sample is in the top ten clones.

The donors were healthy, HIV-negative adults who had no recently reported acute infections or vaccinations. All donors were Caucasian adults living in Nashville, Tennessee, USA. For unsorted samples, some 90 million PBMCs were counted, and genomic DNA was extracted using the QIAamp DNA Blood Mini kit. Blood was obtained by leukapheresis, after which PBMCs were separated by Ficoll-Histopaque density gradient centrifugation and cryopreserved in liquid nitrogen vapor phase. The germline V gene sets CDR1 to SNHLY and CDR2 to FYNNEI. Its CDR3 holds 15 amino acids, cysteine through phenylalanine. Solely the CDR3 DNA is kept, with 45 bases framed from the first base.

The receptor comes from a woman between 35 and 50 years old in good health. Some clones in this sample may be carry-over from other donors' samples. Sequenced: PBMCs. The receptor chain draws on TRBV2 and TRBJ1-1, with TRBD1 identical over 9 junction bases. The CDR3 reads as follows: CASNELGQGNTEAFF. Read as DNA, the sequence is TGTGCCAGCAATGAACTGGGACAGGGAAACACTGAAGCTTTCTTT.